The entry that follows covers one T cell receptor beta chain sequence. CDR1 SEHNR and CDR2 FQNEAQ come from the germline V gene (reference sequence). The CDR3 loop spans 16 amino acids. The trim removed 5 bases at V and 0 bases at J, leaving 7 bases unmatched. The table came from immunoSEQ multiplex PCR; TCRdb's copy has only in-frame clones and leaves some out. The sample lists about 32,000 clones; about 83% were seen once. The data are from a study of OX40 agonist ivuxolimab in advanced cancers. Study details: Patients enrolled in dose escalation were diagnosed with hepatocellular carcinoma, melanoma, renal cell or head and neck cancer.

V usage is TRBV7-9 and J usage is TRBJ2-1, with 7 nucleotides matching TRBD1. The sequence derives from an adult with an advanced solid tumor such as melanoma, head and neck, liver or kidney cancer. The sequencing here drew on CD4+ or CD8+ T cells sorted from blood, taken in a trial of the OX40 agonist ivuxolimab. CDR3 bases: TGTGCCAGCAGCCCCCGGGGACAGAGCTCCTACAATGAGCAGTTCTTC. Its protein product is CASSPRGQSSYNEQFF.